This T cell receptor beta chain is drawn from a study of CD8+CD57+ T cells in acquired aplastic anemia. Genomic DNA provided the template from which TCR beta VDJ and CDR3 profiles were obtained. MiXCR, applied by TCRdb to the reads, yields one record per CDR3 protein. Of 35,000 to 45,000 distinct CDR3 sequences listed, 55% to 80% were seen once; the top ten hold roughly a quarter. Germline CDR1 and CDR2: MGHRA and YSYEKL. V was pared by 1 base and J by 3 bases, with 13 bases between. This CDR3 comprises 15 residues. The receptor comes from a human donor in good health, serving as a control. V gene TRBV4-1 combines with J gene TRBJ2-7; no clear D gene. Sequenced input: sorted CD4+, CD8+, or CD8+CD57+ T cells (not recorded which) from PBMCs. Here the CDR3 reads CASSQGSRSVYEQYF. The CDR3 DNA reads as TGCGCCAGCAGCCAAGGCAGCCGGAGTGTCTACGAGCAGTACTTC.